A selection of T cell receptor beta chains follows, all from one sample in a study of cytomegalovirus exposure and HLA in healthy donors. Produced via immunoSEQ multiplex PCR; TCRdb's table is partial and in-frame only. The data show about 83,000 clones, with about 78% seen just once and under 7% held by the top ten. Sequenced input: PBMCs. These receptors were taken from a man aged 18 to 30 in good health and CMV-seropositive. Each CDR3 is given with its conserved first and last residue. D genes are given only for firm matches. Only part of the rows carry a size: once, few, many, or a class if the clone is expanded.

clone_size | j_call | d_call | v_call | cdr3_nt | cdr3_aa
few | TRBJ2-7 | - | TRBV28 | TGTGCCAGCAGTCGCTCCTACGAGCAGTACTTC | CASSRSYEQYF
few | TRBJ1-5 | - | TRBV10-3 | TGTGCCATCAGTGAGCGTGGCCGAAATCAGCCCCAGCATTTT | CAISERGRNQPQHF
once | TRBJ1-1 | TRBD1 | TRBV28 | TGTGCCAGCGGAAACCCAGGGGGCGAGGGCACTGAAGCTTTCTTT | CASGNPGGEGTEAFF
- | TRBJ1-1 | TRBD1 | TRBV5-1 | TGCGCCAGCGGAACCGCCTCAGGGGGCACTGAAGCTTTCTTT | CASGTASGGTEAFF
- | TRBJ2-3 | - | TRBV2 | TGTGCCAGCAACGCTCTTTCAGGAGTTGGACATGGAGATACGCAGTATTTT | CASNALSGVGHGDTQYF
- | TRBJ1-4 | - | TRBV4-1 | TGCGCCAGCAGCCAGAGCAGGACAACAACTAATGAAAAACTGTTTTTT | CASSQSRTTTNEKLFF
- | TRBJ1-4 | - | TRBV5-1 | TGCGCCAGCAGCCCAAACCAACCAGGGGATAAGGAAAAACTGTTTTTT | CASSPNQPGDKEKLFF
few | TRBJ1-5 | - | TRBV5-1 | TGCGCCAGCAGCTTGTCCGGTGGAGAGAATCAGCCCCAGCATTTT | CASSLSGGENQPQHF
few | TRBJ2-2 | TRBD2 | TRBV7-3 | TGTGCCAGCAGCCCGCGACTAGCGGGAGTCCAGAACACCGGGGAGCTGTTTTTT | CASSPRLAGVQNTGELFF
- | TRBJ2-7 | TRBD1 | TRBV28 | TGTGCCAGCAGTTTGGTACAGGGGTACGAGCAGTACTTC | CASSLVQGYEQYF
- | TRBJ2-1 | - | TRBV6-6 | TGTGCCAGCAGTTACCCTAACACGGAGCGGCAGTTCTTC | CASSYPNTERQFF
- | TRBJ2-1 | - | TRBV28 | TGTGCCGGCGGAAGCCCCTCCTACAATGAGCAGTTCTTC | CAGGSPSYNEQFF
few | TRBJ2-5 | TRBD2 | TRBV6-5 | TGTGCCAGCAGAGTTAGCGGGAGCGTGGGGACCCAGTACTTC | CASRVSGSVGTQYF
- | TRBJ2-7 | TRBD2 | TRBV7-9 | TGTGCCAGCAGCTTAGTCGGGAGGAATTACGAGCAGTACTTC | CASSLVGRNYEQYF
- | TRBJ1-5 | - | TRBV28 | TGTGCCAGTCGCCGGTTCCAGGGATCCCATCAGCCCCAGCATTTT | CASRRFQGSHQPQHF
- | TRBJ2-7 | - | TRBV7-6 | TGTGCCAGCTCGATCAAGCCGTACTTGTACGAGCAGTACTTC | CASSIKPYLYEQYF
few | TRBJ2-1 | TRBD1 | TRBV27 | TGTGCCAGCAGGGGGACAGGGAGTTACAATGAGCAGTTCTTC | CASRGTGSYNEQFF
- | TRBJ2-1 | - | TRBV29-1 | TGCAGCGTTGAGGGGTCACCAGGGCCCTACAATGAGCAGTTCTTC | CSVEGSPGPYNEQFF
- | TRBJ1-5 | TRBD1 | TRBV2 | TGTGCCAGCAGTACCGGGACAGGGGGTCATCAGCCCCAGCATTTT | CASSTGTGGHQPQHF
- | TRBJ1-2 | - | TRBV29-1 | TGCAGCGTTGGGGCCGGGGATGGCTACACCTTC | CSVGAGDGYTF
once | TRBJ2-7 | - | TRBV4-1 | TGCGCCAGCAGCCAGACCGACAACTTCTACGAGCAGTACTTC | CASSQTDNFYEQYF
- | TRBJ2-7 | TRBD1 | TRBV5-1 | TGCGCCAGCAGCATCAACAGGGGGCTGTACTTC | CASSINRGLYF
- | TRBJ1-2 | - | TRBV28 | TGTGCCAGCTCACGGACATCTAACTATGGCTACACCTTC | CASSRTSNYGYTF
- | TRBJ1-2 | TRBD1 | TRBV6-1 | TGTGCCAGCAGTGAAGTCAAGGGGGCGCGGGGCTACACCTTC | CASSEVKGARGYTF
- | TRBJ2-7 | TRBD1 | TRBV7-9 | TGTGCCAGCAGCCCCCGACAGGGGCTTCATTACGAGCAGTACTTC | CASSPRQGLHYEQYF
- | TRBJ1-1 | TRBD1 | TRBV6-5 | TGTGCCAGCAGTCGAGCGACAGGGAAAGACACTGAAGCTTTCTTT | CASSRATGKDTEAFF
- | TRBJ2-5 | - | TRBV5-1 | TGCGCCAGCAGCTTGGCCGGAGGGAGCCAAGAGACCCAGTACTTC | CASSLAGGSQETQYF
- | TRBJ2-7 | TRBD2 | TRBV7-8 | TGTGCCAGCAGCTTAGCGGCTAGCGGGCGGTACGAGCAGTACTTC | CASSLAASGRYEQYF
- | TRBJ2-1 | - | TRBV11-3 | TGTGCCAGCAGCTTAGCCGGTTTCGATGAGCAGTTCTTC | CASSLAGFDEQFF
- | TRBJ1-1 | - | TRBV28 | TGTGCCAGCCGGTTAAGGAACACTGAAGCTTTCTTT | CASRLRNTEAFF
- | TRBJ2-2 | TRBD2 | TRBV19 | TGTGCCATGGGGGGGGTGCGCACCGGGGAGCTGTTTTTT | CAMGGVRTGELFF
- | TRBJ2-5 | - | TRBV19 | TGTGCCAGTAGTATGCAAGTGCGTGGAGAGACCCAGTACTTC | CASSMQVRGETQYF
few | TRBJ1-1 | - | TRBV29-1 | TGCAGCGTCACGACAGGCATGAACACTGAAGCTTTCTTT | CSVTTGMNTEAFF
- | TRBJ1-2 | - | TRBV25-1 | TGTGCCAGCCTGGGGGCAGGACGACTCTATGGCTACACCTTC | CASLGAGRLYGYTF
- | TRBJ2-1 | - | TRBV25-1 | TGTGCCAGCCGCCGGGAGACCTCCTACAATGAGCAGTTCTTC | CASRRETSYNEQFF
- | TRBJ2-3 | TRBD2 | TRBV5-6 | TGTGCCAGCCGGACTAGCGGGAGTGATACGCAGTATTTT | CASRTSGSDTQYF
- | TRBJ2-5 | - | TRBV29-1 | TGCAGCGTTGATCAGGGGCCGGAGACCCAGTACTTC | CSVDQGPETQYF
- | TRBJ1-2 | - | TRBV25-1 | TGTGCCAGCACGGGGGGGAACTATGGCTACACCTTC | CASTGGNYGYTF
- | TRBJ2-7 | - | TRBV20-1 | TGCAGTGCCCTCCGGGGCTACGAGCAGTACTTC | CSALRGYEQYF
- | TRBJ2-7 | - | TRBV7-8 | TGTGCCAGCAGCCAGACTAGTCTTGGCTCCTACGAGCAGTACTTC | CASSQTSLGSYEQYF
- | TRBJ2-7 | - | TRBV2 | TGTGCCAGCAGCGGGAGTCCCGAGCAGTACTTC | CASSGSPEQYF
- | TRBJ2-1 | TRBD1 | TRBV6-6 | TGTGCCAGCAGTTACTCGGGGACAGGTTTTGTCGCACAGTTCTTC | CASSYSGTGFVAQFF
few | TRBJ2-1 | - | TRBV4-1 | TGCGCCAGCAGCCAAGTTAGAGATTCCTACAATGAGCAGTTCTTC | CASSQVRDSYNEQFF